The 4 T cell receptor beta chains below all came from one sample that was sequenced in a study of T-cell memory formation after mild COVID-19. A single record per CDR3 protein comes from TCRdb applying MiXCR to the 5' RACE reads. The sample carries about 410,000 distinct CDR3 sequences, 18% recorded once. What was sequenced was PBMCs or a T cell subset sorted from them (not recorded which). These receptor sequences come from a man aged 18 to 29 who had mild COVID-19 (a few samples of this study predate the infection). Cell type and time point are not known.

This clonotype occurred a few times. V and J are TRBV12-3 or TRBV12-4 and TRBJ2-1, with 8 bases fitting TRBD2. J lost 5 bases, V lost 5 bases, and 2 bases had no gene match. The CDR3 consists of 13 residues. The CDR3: CASSRGGNNEQFF. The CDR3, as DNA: TGTGCCAGCAGTCGCGGGGGGAACAATGAGCAGTTCTTC.

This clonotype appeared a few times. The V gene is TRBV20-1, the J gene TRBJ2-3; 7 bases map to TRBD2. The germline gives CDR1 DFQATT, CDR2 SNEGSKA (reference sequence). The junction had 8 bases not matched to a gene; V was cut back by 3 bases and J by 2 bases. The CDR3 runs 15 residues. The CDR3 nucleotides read TGCAGTGCTAGGGGACTAAACCCCCTCACAGATACGCAGTATTTT. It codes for CSARGLNPLTDTQYF.

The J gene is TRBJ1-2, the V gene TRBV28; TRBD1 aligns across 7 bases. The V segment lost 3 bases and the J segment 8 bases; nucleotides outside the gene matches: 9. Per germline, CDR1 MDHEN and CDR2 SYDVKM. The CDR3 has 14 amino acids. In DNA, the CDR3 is TGTGCCAGCAGTTTCCCTTTCCAGGGGGGCGGCTACACCTTC. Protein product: CASSFPFQGGGYTF.

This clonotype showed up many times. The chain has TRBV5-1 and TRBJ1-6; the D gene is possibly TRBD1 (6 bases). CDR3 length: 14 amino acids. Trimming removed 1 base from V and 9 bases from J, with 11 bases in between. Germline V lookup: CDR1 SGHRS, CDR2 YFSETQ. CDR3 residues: CASSLQQGGSPLHF. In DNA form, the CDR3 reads TGCGCCAGCAGCTTGCAACAGGGAGGTTCACCCCTCCACTTT.